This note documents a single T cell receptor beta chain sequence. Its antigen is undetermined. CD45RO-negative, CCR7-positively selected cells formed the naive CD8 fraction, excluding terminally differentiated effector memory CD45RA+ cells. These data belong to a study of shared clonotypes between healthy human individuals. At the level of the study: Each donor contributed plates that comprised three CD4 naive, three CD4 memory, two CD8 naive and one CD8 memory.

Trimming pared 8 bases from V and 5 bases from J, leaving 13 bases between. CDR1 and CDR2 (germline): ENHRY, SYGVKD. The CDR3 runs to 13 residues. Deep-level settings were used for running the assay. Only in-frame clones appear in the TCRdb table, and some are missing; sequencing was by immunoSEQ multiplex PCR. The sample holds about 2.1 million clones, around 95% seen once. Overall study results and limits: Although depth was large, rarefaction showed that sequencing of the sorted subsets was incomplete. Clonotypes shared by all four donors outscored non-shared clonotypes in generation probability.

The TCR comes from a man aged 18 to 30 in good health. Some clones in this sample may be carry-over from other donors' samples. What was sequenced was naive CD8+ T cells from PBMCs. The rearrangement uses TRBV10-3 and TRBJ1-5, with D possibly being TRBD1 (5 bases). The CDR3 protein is CAISPGQDQPQHF. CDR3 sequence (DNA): TGTGCCATCTCTCCAGGGCAGGATCAGCCCCAGCATTTT.